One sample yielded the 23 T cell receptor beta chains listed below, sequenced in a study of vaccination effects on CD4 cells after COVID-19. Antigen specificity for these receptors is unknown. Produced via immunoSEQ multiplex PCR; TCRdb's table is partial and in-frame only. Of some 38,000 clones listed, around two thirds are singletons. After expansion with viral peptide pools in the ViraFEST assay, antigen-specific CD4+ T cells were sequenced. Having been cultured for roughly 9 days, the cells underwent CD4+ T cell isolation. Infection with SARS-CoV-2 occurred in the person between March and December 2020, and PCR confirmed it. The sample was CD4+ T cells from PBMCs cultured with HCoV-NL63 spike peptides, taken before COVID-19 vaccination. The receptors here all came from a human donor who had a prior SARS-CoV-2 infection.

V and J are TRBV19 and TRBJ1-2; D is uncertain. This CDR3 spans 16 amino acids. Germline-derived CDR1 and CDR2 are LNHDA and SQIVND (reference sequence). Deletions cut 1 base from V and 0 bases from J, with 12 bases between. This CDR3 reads CASSIVSSRANYGYTF. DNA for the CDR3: TGTGCCAGTAGTATAGTGAGTTCAAGGGCTAACTATGGCTACACCTTC.

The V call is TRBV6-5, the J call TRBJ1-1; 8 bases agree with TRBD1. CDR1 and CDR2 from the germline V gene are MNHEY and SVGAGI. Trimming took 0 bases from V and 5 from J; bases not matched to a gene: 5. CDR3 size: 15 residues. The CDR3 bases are TGTGCCAGCAGTTACTCGAACAGGGGGAGTACTGAAGCTTTCTTT. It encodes CASSYSNRGSTEAFF.

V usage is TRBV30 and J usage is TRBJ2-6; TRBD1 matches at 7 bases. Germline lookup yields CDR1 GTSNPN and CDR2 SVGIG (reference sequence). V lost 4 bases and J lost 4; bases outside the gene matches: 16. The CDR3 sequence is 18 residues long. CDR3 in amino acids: CAWTPDRPGLWGANVLTF. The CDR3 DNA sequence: TGTGCCTGGACCCCGGACAGGCCTGGTTTATGGGGGGCCAACGTCCTGACTTTC.

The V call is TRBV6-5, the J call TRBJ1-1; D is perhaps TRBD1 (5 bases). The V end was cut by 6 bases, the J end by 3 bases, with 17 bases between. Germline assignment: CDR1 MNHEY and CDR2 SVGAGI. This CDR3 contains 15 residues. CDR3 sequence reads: CASSTGRGRDTEAFF. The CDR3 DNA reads TGTGCCAGCAGCACGGGGAGGGGAAGGGACACTGAAGCTTTCTTT.

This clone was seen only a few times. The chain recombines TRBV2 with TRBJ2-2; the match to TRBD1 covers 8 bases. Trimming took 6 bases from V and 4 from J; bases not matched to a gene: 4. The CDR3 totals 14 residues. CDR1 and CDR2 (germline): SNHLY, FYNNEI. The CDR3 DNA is TGTGCCAGCAGCGGACAGGGTTCCACCGGGGAGCTGTTTTTT. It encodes CASSGQGSTGELFF.

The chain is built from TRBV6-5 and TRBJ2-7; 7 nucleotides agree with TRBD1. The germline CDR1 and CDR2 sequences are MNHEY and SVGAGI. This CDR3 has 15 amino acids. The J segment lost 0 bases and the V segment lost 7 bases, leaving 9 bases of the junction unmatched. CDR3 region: CASIMTGPISYEQYF. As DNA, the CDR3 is TGTGCCAGCATCATGACAGGGCCTATCTCCTACGAGCAGTACTTC.

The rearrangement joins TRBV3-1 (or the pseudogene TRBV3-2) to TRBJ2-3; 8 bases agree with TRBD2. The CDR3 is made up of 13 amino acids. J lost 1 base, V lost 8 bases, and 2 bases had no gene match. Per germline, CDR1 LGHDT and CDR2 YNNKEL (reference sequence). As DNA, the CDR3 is TGTGCCAGCGTTAGCGGGGGCACAGATACGCAGTATTTT. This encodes CASVSGGTDTQYF.

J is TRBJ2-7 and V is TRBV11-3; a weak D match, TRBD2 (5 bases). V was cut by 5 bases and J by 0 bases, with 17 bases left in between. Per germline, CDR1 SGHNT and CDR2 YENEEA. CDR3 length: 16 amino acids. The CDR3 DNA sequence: TGTGCCAGCAGCCCGACGCCAGCGGAGAGCTCCTACGAGCAGTACTTC. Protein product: CASSPTPAESSYEQYF.

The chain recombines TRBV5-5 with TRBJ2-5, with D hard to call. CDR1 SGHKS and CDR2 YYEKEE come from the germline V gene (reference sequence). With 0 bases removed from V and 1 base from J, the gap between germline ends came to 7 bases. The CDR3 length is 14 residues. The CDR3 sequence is CASSLGPFQETQYF. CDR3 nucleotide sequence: TGTGCCAGCAGCTTGGGACCCTTCCAAGAGACCCAGTACTTC.

In nucleotides, the CDR3 is TGTGCCTGGAGTCTTTCGGGGAGTCGAGGGACCCAGTACTTC. Residues: CAWSLSGSRGTQYF. This chain uses TRBV30 with TRBJ2-5, with D perhaps TRBD2 (5 bases). Germline CDR1 and CDR2: GTSNPN and SVGIG (reference sequence). This CDR3 comprises 14 residues. Trimming pared 2 bases from V and 7 bases from J, leaving 17 bases between.

This chain's CDR3 is CASSLTTGLEQYF. CDR3 nucleotides: TGTGCCAGCAGCCTAACTACAGGGCTCGAGCAGTACTTC. J is TRBJ2-7 and V is TRBV27; tentative D call: TRBD1 (6 bases). V shed 6 bases and J shed 6 bases, with 15 bases lying between them. Per the germline V gene, CDR1 is MNHEY and CDR2 is SMNVEV (reference sequence). The CDR3 length is 13 residues.

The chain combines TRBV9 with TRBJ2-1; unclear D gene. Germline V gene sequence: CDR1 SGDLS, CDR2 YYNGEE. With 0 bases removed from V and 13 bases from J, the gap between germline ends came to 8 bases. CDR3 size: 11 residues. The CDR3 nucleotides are TGTGCCAGCAGCGTAGGTTCGATTCAGTTCTTC. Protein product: CASSVGSIQFF.

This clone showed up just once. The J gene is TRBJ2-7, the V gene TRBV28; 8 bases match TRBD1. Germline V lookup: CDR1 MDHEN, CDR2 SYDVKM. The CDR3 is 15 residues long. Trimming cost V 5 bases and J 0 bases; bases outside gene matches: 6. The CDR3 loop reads CASSQTGGSSYEQYF. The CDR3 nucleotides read TGTGCCAGCAGTCAAACAGGGGGGAGCTCCTACGAGCAGTACTTC.

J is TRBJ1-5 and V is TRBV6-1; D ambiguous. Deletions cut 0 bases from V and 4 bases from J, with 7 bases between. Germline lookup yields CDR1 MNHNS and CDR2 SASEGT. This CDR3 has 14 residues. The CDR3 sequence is CASSEASSNQPQHF. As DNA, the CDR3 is TGTGCCAGCAGTGAAGCTAGCTCGAATCAGCCCCAGCATTTT.

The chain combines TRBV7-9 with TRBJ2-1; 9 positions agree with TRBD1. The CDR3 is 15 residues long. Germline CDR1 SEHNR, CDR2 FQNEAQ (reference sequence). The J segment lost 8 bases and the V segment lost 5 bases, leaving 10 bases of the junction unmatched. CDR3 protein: CASSPRQGVFYEQFF. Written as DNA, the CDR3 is TGTGCCAGCAGCCCCCGACAGGGGGTGTTCTATGAGCAGTTCTTC.

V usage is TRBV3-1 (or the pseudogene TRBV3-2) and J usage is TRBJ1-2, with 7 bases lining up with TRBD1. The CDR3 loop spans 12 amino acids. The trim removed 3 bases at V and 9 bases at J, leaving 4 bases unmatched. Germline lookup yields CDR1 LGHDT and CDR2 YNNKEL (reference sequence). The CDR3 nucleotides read TGTGCCAGCAGCCAGGGACAGCTTAGCTACACCTTC. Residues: CASSQGQLSYTF.

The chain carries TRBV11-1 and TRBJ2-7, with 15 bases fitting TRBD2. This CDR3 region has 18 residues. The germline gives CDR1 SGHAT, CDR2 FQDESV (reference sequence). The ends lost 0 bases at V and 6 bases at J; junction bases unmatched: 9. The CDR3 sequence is CASSLAGLAGGSPGEQYF. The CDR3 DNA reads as TGTGCCAGCAGCTTAGCGGGACTAGCGGGAGGCTCTCCCGGCGAGCAGTACTTC.

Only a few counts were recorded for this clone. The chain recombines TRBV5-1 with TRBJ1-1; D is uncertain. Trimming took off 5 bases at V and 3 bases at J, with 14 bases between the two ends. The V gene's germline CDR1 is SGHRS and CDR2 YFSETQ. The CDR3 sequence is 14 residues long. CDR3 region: CASRAQAQDTEAFF. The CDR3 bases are TGCGCCAGCAGGGCTCAGGCGCAGGACACTGAAGCTTTCTTT.

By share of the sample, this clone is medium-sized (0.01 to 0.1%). The CDR3 spells CASSLVQGSGNEQFF. The CDR3, as DNA: TGTGCCAGCAGTTTAGTGCAAGGTAGCGGCAATGAGCAGTTCTTC. J is TRBJ2-1 and V is TRBV6-5, with D possibly TRBD2 on 6 matching bases. The CDR3 length is 15 residues. CDR1 MNHEY and CDR2 SVGAGI come from the germline V gene. Trimming shortened V by 4 bases and J by 6 bases, and 16 bases separated the two germline ends.

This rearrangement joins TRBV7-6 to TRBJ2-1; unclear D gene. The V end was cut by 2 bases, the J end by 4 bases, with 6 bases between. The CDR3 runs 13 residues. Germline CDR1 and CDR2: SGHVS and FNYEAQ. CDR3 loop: CASSLQMYNEQFF. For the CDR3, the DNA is TGTGCCAGCAGCTTACAGATGTACAATGAGCAGTTCTTC.

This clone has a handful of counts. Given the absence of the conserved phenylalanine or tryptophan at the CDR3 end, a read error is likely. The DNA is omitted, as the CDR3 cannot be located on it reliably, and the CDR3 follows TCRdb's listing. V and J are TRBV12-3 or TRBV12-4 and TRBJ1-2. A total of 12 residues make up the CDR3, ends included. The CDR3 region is CASGPRGRDNAS.

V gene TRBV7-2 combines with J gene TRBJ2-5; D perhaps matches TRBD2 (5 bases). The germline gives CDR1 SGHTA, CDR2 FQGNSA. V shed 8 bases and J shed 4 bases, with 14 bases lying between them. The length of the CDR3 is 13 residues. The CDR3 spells CASRRVAGETQYF. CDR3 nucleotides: TGTGCCAGCCGACGGGTTGCGGGAGAGACCCAGTACTTC.

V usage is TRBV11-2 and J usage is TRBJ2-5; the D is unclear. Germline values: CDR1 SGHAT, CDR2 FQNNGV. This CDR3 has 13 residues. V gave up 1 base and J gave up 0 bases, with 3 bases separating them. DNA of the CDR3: TGTGCCAGCAGCTTAGGATACCAAGAGACCCAGTACTTC. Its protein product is CASSLGYQETQYF.